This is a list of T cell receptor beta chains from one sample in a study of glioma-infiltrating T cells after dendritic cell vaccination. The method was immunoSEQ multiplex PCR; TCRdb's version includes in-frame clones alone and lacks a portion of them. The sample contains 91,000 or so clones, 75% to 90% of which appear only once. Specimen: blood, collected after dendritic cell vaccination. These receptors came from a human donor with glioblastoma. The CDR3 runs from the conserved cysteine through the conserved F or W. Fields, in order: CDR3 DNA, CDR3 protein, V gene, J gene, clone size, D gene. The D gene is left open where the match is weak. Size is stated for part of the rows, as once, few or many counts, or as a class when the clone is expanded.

TGTGCCAGCAGCTCGCCGGACAGCCCCCTCACCCTCTCTGGAAACACCATATATTTT	CASSSPDSPLTLSGNTIYF	TRBV5-5	TRBJ1-3	few	.
TGTGCCAGCAGCTTAGACGGACTAGCGGGGGGTCAGTTCTTC	CASSLDGLAGGQFF	TRBV7-3	TRBJ2-1	.	TRBD2
TGCGCCAGCAGCCAAGGGAGGGGCCCAGGGACTGGCTACACCTTC	CASSQGRGPGTGYTF	TRBV4-1	TRBJ1-2	.	.
TGCGCCAGCAGCTTGTTTACCATAACACTGAACACTGAAGCTTTCTTT	CASSLFTITLNTEAFF	TRBV5-1	TRBJ1-1	.	.
TGTGCCAGCAGTGTCCTGGCGGGGGGGCAAGATACGCAGTATTTT	CASSVLAGGQDTQYF	TRBV2	TRBJ2-3	.	TRBD2
TGTGCCAGCAGTACGGGGACAGGGGGTTACTACGAGCAGTACTTC	CASSTGTGGYYEQYF	TRBV6-5	TRBJ2-7	.	TRBD1
TGTGCCAGCAGCCGATCCCTGGGTCGACTCTACGAGCAGTACTTC	CASSRSLGRLYEQYF	TRBV9	TRBJ2-7	.	.
TGTGCCAGCAGTTTATCGAGACAATACCAAGAGACCCAGTACTTC	CASSLSRQYQETQYF	TRBV27	TRBJ2-5	.	.
TGTGCCAGCAGCCTGACCAGGACTAGCGGCTACGAGCAGTACTTC	CASSLTRTSGYEQYF	TRBV6-1	TRBJ2-7	.	TRBD2
TGTGCCACCAGCAGGGGGAGGCTAGTCGAAGAGACCCAGTACTTC	CATSRGRLVEETQYF	TRBV15	TRBJ2-5	.	.
TGTGCCAGCAGCTTGGGGCGGAACTATGGCTACACCTTC	CASSLGRNYGYTF	TRBV5-6	TRBJ1-2	.	.
TGTGCCAGCAGCGTAGGTAGCGGGAGTAGCCTCAACACAGATACGCAGTATTTT	CASSVGSGSSLNTDTQYF	TRBV9	TRBJ2-3	.	TRBD2
TGTGCCAGCAGCGGACAGGGCCTTTATGGCTACACCTTC	CASSGQGLYGYTF	TRBV27	TRBJ1-2	.	TRBD1
TGCGCCAGCAGCTTTCCCCCGCCAGCGGGAGTAACCGGGGAGCTGTTTTTT	CASSFPPPAGVTGELFF	TRBV5-1	TRBJ2-2	.	TRBD2
TGTGCCAGCAGCTTCTTCCTAGCGGGGGGCCCCTACGAGCAGTACTTC	CASSFFLAGGPYEQYF	TRBV5-8	TRBJ2-7	.	TRBD2
TGTGCCAGCAGCTTCGACCGGGACAGAAATCAGCCCCAGCATTTT	CASSFDRDRNQPQHF	TRBV6-1	TRBJ1-5	.	TRBD1
TGTGCCAGCAGCTTGGGGCAGGGGAGTTCCTACAATGAGCAGTTCTTC	CASSLGQGSSYNEQFF	TRBV5-8	TRBJ2-1	.	.
TGTGCCAGCAGCTCTACTGCCCTCTACGAGCAGTACTTC	CASSSTALYEQYF	TRBV7-9	TRBJ2-7	.	.
TGTGCCAGCAGCTTACCGGGACACGGCAATCAGCCCCAGCATTTT	CASSLPGHGNQPQHF	TRBV7-2	TRBJ1-5	.	.
TGTGCCTGGAGTCCAGGGCCCAGAGTTGTCAATCAGCCCCAGCATTTT	CAWSPGPRVVNQPQHF	TRBV30	TRBJ1-5	.	.
TGTGCCAGCAGTTACAGGGGCAATCAGCCCCAGCATTTT	CASSYRGNQPQHF	TRBV27	TRBJ1-5	.	.
TGTGCCAGCAGTGAAGGGTCTAGTGCCGAGACCCAGTACTTC	CASSEGSSAETQYF	TRBV2	TRBJ2-5	.	.
TGTGCCAGCAGCTCAGGACAGGGACACGGGTACCAAGAGACCCAGTACTTC	CASSSGQGHGYQETQYF	TRBV13	TRBJ2-5	.	TRBD1
TGTGCCAGCAGCTTAGAGACAGTCTCCCTCTCCTACGAGCAGTACTTC	CASSLETVSLSYEQYF	TRBV7-8	TRBJ2-7	once	.
TGTGCCAGCCCCAAGGGGGCAGGGGCAGAGGGACCTTATGGCTACACCTTC	CASPKGAGAEGPYGYTF	TRBV25-1	TRBJ1-2	few	TRBD1
TGCAGCGCCGTAGGGGGAGATAATGAAAAACTGTTTTTT	CSAVGGDNEKLFF	TRBV29-1	TRBJ1-4	.	.
TGTGCCAGCAGCTTAACAATAAGGGGCACAGGGGGCCCTAACTATGGCTACACCTTC	CASSLTIRGTGGPNYGYTF	TRBV7-3	TRBJ1-2	.	TRBD1
TGTGCCAGCAGCTTGAAACGGGAGGGGGGGGGCACAGATACGCAGTATTTT	CASSLKREGGGTDTQYF	TRBV5-4	TRBJ2-3	.	TRBD2
TGTGCCAGCAGTGTAGGACAGGTTAACTATGGCTACACCTTC	CASSVGQVNYGYTF	TRBV6-1	TRBJ1-2	.	TRBD1
TGTGCCAGCCAAGATGGGGCTAGCGGGAGCTACGAGCAGTACTTC	CASQDGASGSYEQYF	TRBV7-8	TRBJ2-7	.	TRBD2
TGTGCCACCAGCAAGGGACAGGGTTTAAACGAGCAGTACTTC	CATSKGQGLNEQYF	TRBV15	TRBJ2-7	.	TRBD1
TGTGCCAGCAGTTCCGGAACTAGGGTGATGAACACTGAAGCTTTCTTT	CASSSGTRVMNTEAFF	TRBV28	TRBJ1-1	.	.
TGTGCCTGGAGTGTGGGGGGGGCTAGCGCTAATGAGCAGTTCTTC	CAWSVGGASANEQFF	TRBV30	TRBJ2-1	.	.
TGTGCCATCAGTGAGCCGGCCAGCGGGGTTAACAATGAGCAGTTCTTC	CAISEPASGVNNEQFF	TRBV10-3	TRBJ2-1	.	TRBD2
TGTGCCAGCTCACTTAATGGACAGGGTCAAGCTTTCTTT	CASSLNGQGQAFF	TRBV18	TRBJ1-1	.	TRBD1
TGTGCCAGCAGCTTAGCTCATCCCAGGGATGGCTACACCTTC	CASSLAHPRDGYTF	TRBV7-9	TRBJ1-2	.	.